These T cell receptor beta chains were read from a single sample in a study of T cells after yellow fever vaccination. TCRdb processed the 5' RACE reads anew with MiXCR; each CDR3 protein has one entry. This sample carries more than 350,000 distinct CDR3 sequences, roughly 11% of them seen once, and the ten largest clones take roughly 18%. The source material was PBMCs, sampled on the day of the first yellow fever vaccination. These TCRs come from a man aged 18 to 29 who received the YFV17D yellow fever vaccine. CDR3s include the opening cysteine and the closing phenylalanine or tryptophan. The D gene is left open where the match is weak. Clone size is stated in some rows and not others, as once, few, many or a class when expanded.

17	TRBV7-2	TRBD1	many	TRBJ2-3	CASSRLSTGGGTDTQYF	TGTGCCAGCAGTAGGTTATCGACAGGGGGCGGGACAGATACGCAGTATTTT
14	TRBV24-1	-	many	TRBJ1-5	CATSDTPEEKPQHF	TGTGCCACCAGTGATACCCCAGAGGAGAAGCCCCAGCATTTT
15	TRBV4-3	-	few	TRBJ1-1	CASSQDLTGQAEAFF	TGCGCCAGCAGCCAAGATCTGACGGGTCAGGCTGAAGCTTTCTTT
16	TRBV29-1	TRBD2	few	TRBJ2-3	CSVSSLAGGLTDTQYF	TGCAGCGTTAGCTCCCTAGCGGGGGGGCTAACAGATACGCAGTATTTT
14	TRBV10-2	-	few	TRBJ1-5	CASSEEAYQQAQHF	TGCGCCAGCAGTGAGGAAGCATACCAGCAGGCCCAGCATTTT
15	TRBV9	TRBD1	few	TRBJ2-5	CASSKSPGGGETQYF	TGTGCCAGCAGCAAATCCCCAGGGGGCGGAGAGACCCAGTACTTC
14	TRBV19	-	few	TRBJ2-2	CASNTGMGTGELFF	TGTGCCAGTAACACGGGCATGGGTACCGGGGAGCTGTTTTTT
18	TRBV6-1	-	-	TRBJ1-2	CASSEVILGQGYVYGYTF	TGTGCCAGCAGTGAAGTTATCTTGGGGCAGGGGTACGTCTATGGCTACACCTTC
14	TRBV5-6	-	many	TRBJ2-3	CASSARVVADTQYF	TGTGCCAGCTCTGCAAGGGTAGTCGCAGATACGCAGTATTTT
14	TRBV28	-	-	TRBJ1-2	CATRGGRENYGYTF	TGTGCCACCCGGGGGGGGCGAGAGAACTATGGCTACACCTTC
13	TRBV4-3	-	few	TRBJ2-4	CASSQWGRGIQYF	TGCGCCAGCAGCCAATGGGGACGAGGCATTCAGTACTTC
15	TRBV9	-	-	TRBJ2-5	CASTVLGQPQETQYF	TGTGCCAGCACCGTGTTAGGACAACCACAAGAGACCCAGTACTTC
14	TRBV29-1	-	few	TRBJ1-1	CSVERGGMNTEAFF	TGCAGCGTTGAAAGGGGGGGCATGAACACTGAAGCTTTCTTT
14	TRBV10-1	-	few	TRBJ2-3	CASSDVQGPDTQYF	TGCGCCAGCAGTGACGTTCAGGGACCAGATACGCAGTATTTT
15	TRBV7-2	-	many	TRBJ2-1	CASSMWGGAVNEQFF	TGTGCCAGCAGCATGTGGGGGGGGGCCGTCAATGAGCAGTTCTTC
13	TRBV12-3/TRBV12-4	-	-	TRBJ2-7	CASSVGSTYEQYF	TGTGCCAGCAGTGTGGGCAGTACCTACGAGCAGTACTTC